What follows are 24 T cell receptor beta chains derived from one specimen sequenced in a study of T cells in localized non-small cell lung cancer. Here immunoSEQ multiplex PCR was the method, and the copy in TCRdb shows in-frame clones only, minus some. Of tens of thousands of clones detected, more than 70% appear once; the ten largest clones hold 20% to 25%. The specimen comprised peripheral blood, sampled before any cancer treatment. All receptors derive from a woman aged 35-75 years with stage I squamous cell lung carcinoma.

This chain uses TRBV6-5 with TRBJ1-4; D uncertain. V was pared by 0 bases and J by 10 bases, with 6 bases between. Germline CDR1 and CDR2: MNHEY and SVGAGI. CDR3 length equals 12 residues. Here the CDR3 DNA reads TGTGCCAGCAGTTACTCTAGTGGAAAACTGTTTTTT. Its protein product is CASSYSSGKLFF.

The chain has TRBV19 and TRBJ1-4; TRBD1 agrees at 7 bases. Trimming removed 3 bases from V and 7 bases from J; junction bases left unmatched: 11. The CDR3 extends over 16 amino acids. Germline-derived CDR1 and CDR2 are LNHDA and SQIVND (reference sequence). Here the CDR3 reads CASSIGLVTGIEKLFF. The CDR3 DNA is TGTGCCAGTAGTATTGGGTTGGTGACAGGGATTGAAAAACTGTTTTTT.

V gene TRBV6-4 combines with J gene TRBJ1-4; 9 bases map to TRBD1. The germline CDR1 and CDR2 sequences are MRHNA and SNTAGT. The CDR3 consists of 14 residues. Germline trimming cut 6 bases from V and 3 bases from J; bases unmatched to any gene: 2. CDR3 nucleotide sequence: TGTGCCAGCAGATGGACAGGGGCTAATGAAAAACTGTTTTTT. Encoded protein: CASRWTGANEKLFF.

This chain connects TRBV29-1 to TRBJ1-2; no firm D call. The ends were cut back, 3 bases at V and 4 bases at J, with 6 bases in the middle. This CDR3 has 11 amino acids. Germline lookup yields CDR1 SQVTM and CDR2 ANQGSEA. The CDR3 loop reads CSVDPGYGYTF. As DNA, the CDR3 is TGCAGCGTTGACCCCGGCTATGGCTACACCTTC.

The gene calls are TRBV6-6 and TRBJ2-1; 8 nucleotides match TRBD2. CDR3 length equals 14 residues. Germline CDR1 and CDR2: MNHNY and SVGAGI (reference sequence). V trimming: 6 bases; J trimming: 5 bases; junction bases outside the gene matches: 6. In DNA, the CDR3 is TGTGCCAGCAGGTCAAGCGGGGGCAACAATGAGCAGTTCTTC. It translates to CASRSSGGNNEQFF.

J is TRBJ2-3 and V is TRBV2; D gene unclear. The V end was cut by 7 bases, the J end by 2 bases, with 13 bases between. Germline V CDR1 and CDR2: SNHLY, FYNNEI. CDR3 length equals 14 residues. CDR3 bases: TGTGCCAGCATTATATTGGGGATCACAGATACGCAGTATTTT. This gives the protein CASIILGITDTQYF.

The chain joins TRBV28 to TRBJ1-6; TRBD1 might be the D (6 bases). The CDR3 extends over 14 amino acids. Germline V gene sequence: CDR1 MDHEN, CDR2 SYDVKM. V lost 3 bases to trimming and J lost 5 bases, with 8 bases between them. The CDR3 DNA follows: TGTGCCAGCAGTTTTAGGACAGATAATTCACCCCTCCACTTT. Its translation is CASSFRTDNSPLHF.

This clone was observed a handful of times. The CDR3 nucleotides read TGTGCCAGTAGTACTGGGGGGGGGAGTCAGCCCCAGCATTTT. It translates to CASSTGGGSQPQHF. The chain combines TRBV19 with TRBJ1-5; D is possibly TRBD1 (5 bases). CDR1 LNHDA and CDR2 SQIVND come from the germline V gene (reference sequence). This CDR3 spans 14 amino acids. The V gene lost 4 bases and the J gene lost 6 bases, with 13 bases spanning the gap.

This CDR3 reads CASSIKTTTSGNTIYF. CDR3 nucleotides: TGTGCCAGTAGTATCAAAACAACTACCTCTGGAAACACCATATATTTT. V is TRBV19 and J is TRBJ1-3, with D hard to call. The CDR3 length is 16 residues. Trimming cost V 3 bases and J 0 bases, with 12 bases left between them. Germline CDR1 and CDR2: LNHDA and SQIVND (reference sequence).

The chain is built from TRBV5-8 and TRBJ1-1; TRBD1 aligns across 9 bases. The CDR3 contains 14 residues. V shed 2 bases and J 5 bases; nucleotides not matched to a gene: 4. Germline-derived CDR1 and CDR2 are SGHTS and YDEGEE. This chain's CDR3 is CASSFRTGVTEAFF. The CDR3 nucleotides are TGTGCCAGCAGCTTTAGGACAGGGGTAACTGAAGCTTTCTTT.

The rearrangement links TRBV5-1 to TRBJ2-5; 8 bases map to TRBD1. Germline V lookup: CDR1 SGHRS, CDR2 YFSETQ. V shed 0 bases and J 4 bases; nucleotides not matched to a gene: 2. CDR3 size: 14 residues. The chain's CDR3 is CASSLGTGLETQYF. CDR3 DNA: TGCGCCAGCAGCTTGGGGACAGGGCTAGAGACCCAGTACTTC.

This rearrangement joins TRBV5-1 to TRBJ2-2, with 10 bases aligning to TRBD1. Germline V gene data show CDR1 as SGHRS and CDR2 as YFSETQ. The CDR3 runs to 15 residues. V shed 4 bases, J shed 7 bases, and the junction held 7 bases outside the gene matches. The CDR3 DNA reads TGCGCCAGCAGCGCGGGACAGGGGTGGATCGGGGAGCTGTTTTTT. Translating gives CASSAGQGWIGELFF.

This chain links TRBV30 with TRBJ1-6; D call uncertain. V lost 4 bases and J 2 bases, leaving 6 bases between the germline ends. CDR3 size: 13 residues. Germline-derived CDR1 and CDR2 are GTSNPN and SVGIG (reference sequence). The DNA of the CDR3 is TGTGCCTGGACACGTACCTATAATTCACCCCTCCACTTT. Translated, it gives CAWTRTYNSPLHF.

V is TRBV7-2 and J is TRBJ2-1; 7 bases map to TRBD2. Germline CDR1 reads SGHTA; CDR2 reads FQGNSA. The CDR3 runs to 17 residues. The ends lost 0 bases at V and 0 bases at J; junction bases unmatched: 5. DNA of the CDR3: TGTGCCAGCAGCTTAGCGAGCGGGGCAAGCTCCTACAATGAGCAGTTCTTC. The encoded protein is CASSLASGASSYNEQFF. Together with reference TRBV7-2 and TRBJ2-1, the CDR3 gives the full variable domain: GAGVSQSPSNKVTEKGKDVELRCDPISGHTALYWYRQSLGQGLEFLIYFQGNSAPDKSGLPSDRFSAERTGGSVSTLTIQRTQQEDSAVYLCASSLASGASSYNEQFFGPGTRLTVL.

V gene TRBV19 combines with J gene TRBJ2-7; 9 nucleotides agree with TRBD2. The CDR3 length is 14 residues. V dropped 7 bases and J dropped 0; count of bases not matched to a gene: 4. Per germline, CDR1 LNHDA and CDR2 SQIVND (reference sequence). The CDR3 region is CASNSGGFSYEQYF. As DNA, the CDR3 is TGTGCCAGTAATAGCGGGGGTTTCTCCTACGAGCAGTACTTC.

V is TRBV6-6 and J is TRBJ1-2; tentative D call: TRBD1 (5 bases). The CDR3 runs to 15 residues. Trimming left V 5 bases short and J 0 bases short, with 13 bases between. Germline CDR1 reads MNHNY; CDR2 reads SVGAGI (reference sequence). The CDR3 DNA is TGTGCCAGCAGTCCTGTGGGGGGGTCTAACTATGGCTACACCTTC. Translating gives CASSPVGGSNYGYTF.

J is TRBJ1-4 and V is TRBV5-1, with D unclear. Trimming took off 1 base at V and 8 bases at J, with 6 bases between the two ends. The germline V gene has CDR1 SGHRS and CDR2 YFSETQ. This CDR3 has 12 amino acids. In DNA form, the CDR3 reads TGCGCCAGCAGCTTGACAGCAGAAAAACTGTTTTTT. The encoded protein is CASSLTAEKLFF.

The V and J genes are TRBV5-6 and TRBJ1-5; no reliable D call. The CDR3 is 14 amino acids. Trimming took 0 bases from V and 7 from J, leaving 11 bases between them. The germline V gene has CDR1 SGHDT and CDR2 YYEEEE. The CDR3 loop is CASSLAGGRQPQHF. As DNA, the CDR3 is TGTGCCAGCAGCTTGGCAGGAGGGCGCCAGCCCCAGCATTTT.

The V and J genes are TRBV30 and TRBJ1-2; TRBD1 agrees at 7 bases. Germline V gene sequence: CDR1 GTSNPN, CDR2 SVGIG (reference sequence). With V trimmed by 2 bases and J by 4 bases, 4 bases remained unmatched. The CDR3 loop spans 13 amino acids. CDR3 nucleotides: TGTGCCTGGAGTTCGACAGGGACCTATGGCTACACCTTC. It codes for CAWSSTGTYGYTF.

The chain is built from TRBV18 and TRBJ1-1, with unresolved D. V dropped 2 bases and J dropped 5 bases, with 12 bases sitting between them. Germline-derived CDR1 and CDR2 are KGHSH and LQKENI. The CDR3 length is 14 residues. The DNA for the CDR3 is TGTGCCAGCTCACCAGGGTCGGAGAGGACTGAAGCTTTCTTT. Protein: CASSPGSERTEAFF.

The rearrangement joins TRBV4-1 to TRBJ1-5, with D perhaps TRBD1 (5 bases). The germline V gene encodes CDR1 MGHRA and CDR2 YSYEKL. The CDR3 extends over 14 amino acids. Trimming cost V 1 base and J 6 bases, with 10 bases left between them. The CDR3 is CASSQGAGGQPQHF. The CDR3 region has the DNA TGCGCCAGCAGCCAAGGAGCGGGGGGTCAGCCCCAGCATTTT.

V gene TRBV19 combines with J gene TRBJ2-1; the match to TRBD2 covers 8 bases. The CDR3 is 15 residues long. Germline assignment: CDR1 LNHDA and CDR2 SQIVND (reference sequence). V lost 9 bases and J lost 0; bases outside the gene matches: 7. The CDR3 spells CASMSGGSSYNEQFF. The CDR3 DNA reads as TGTGCCAGCATGAGCGGGGGTAGCTCCTACAATGAGCAGTTCTTC.

The J gene is TRBJ1-6, the V gene TRBV9, with TRBD1 matching over 10 bases. Trimming at V came to 4 bases and at J to 3 bases, leaving 10 bases not matched to a gene. Per germline, CDR1 SGDLS and CDR2 YYNGEE. The CDR3 contains 18 residues. The CDR3 DNA is TGTGCCAGCAGCTCGTCCCGGGACAGGGGAGGCTATAATTCACCCCTCCACTTT. This gives the protein CASSSSRDRGGYNSPLHF.

V gene TRBV21-1 combines with J gene TRBJ1-1; the D call of TRBD1 is as the table states it, not checked on the DNA. TRBV21-1 counts as a pseudogene. The CDR3 length is 14 residues. This CDR3 is CASSKVDTNTEAFF. Written as DNA, the CDR3 is TGTGCCAGCAGCAAGGTGGACACGAACACTGAAGCTTTCTTT.